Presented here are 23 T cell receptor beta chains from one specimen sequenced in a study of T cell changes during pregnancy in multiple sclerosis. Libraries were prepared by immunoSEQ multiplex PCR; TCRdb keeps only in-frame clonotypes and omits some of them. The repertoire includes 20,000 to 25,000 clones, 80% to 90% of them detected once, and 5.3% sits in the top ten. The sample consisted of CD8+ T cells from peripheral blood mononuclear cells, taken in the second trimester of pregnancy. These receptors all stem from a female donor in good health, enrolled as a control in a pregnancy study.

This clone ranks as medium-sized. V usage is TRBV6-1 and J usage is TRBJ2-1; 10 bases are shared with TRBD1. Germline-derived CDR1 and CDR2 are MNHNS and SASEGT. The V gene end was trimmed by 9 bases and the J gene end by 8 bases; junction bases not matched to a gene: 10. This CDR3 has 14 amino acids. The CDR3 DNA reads TGTGCCAGTCACTCCGGGACAGGGGCCGATGAGCAGTTCTTC. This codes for CASHSGTGADEQFF.

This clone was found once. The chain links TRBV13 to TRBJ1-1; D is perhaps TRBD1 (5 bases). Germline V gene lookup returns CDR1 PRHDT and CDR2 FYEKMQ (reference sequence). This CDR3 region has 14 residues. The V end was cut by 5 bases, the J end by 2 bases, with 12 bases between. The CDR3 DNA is TGTGCCAGCAGCCTTAGGGGAGGCAACACTGAAGCTTTCTTT. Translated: CASSLRGGNTEAFF.

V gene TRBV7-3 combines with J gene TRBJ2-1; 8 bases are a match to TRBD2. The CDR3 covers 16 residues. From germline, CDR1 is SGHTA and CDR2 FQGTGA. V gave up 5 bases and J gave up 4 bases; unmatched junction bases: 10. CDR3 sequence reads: CASSPSAGVVYNEQFF. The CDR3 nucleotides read TGTGCCAGCAGCCCCTCAGCGGGAGTGGTTTACAATGAGCAGTTCTTC.

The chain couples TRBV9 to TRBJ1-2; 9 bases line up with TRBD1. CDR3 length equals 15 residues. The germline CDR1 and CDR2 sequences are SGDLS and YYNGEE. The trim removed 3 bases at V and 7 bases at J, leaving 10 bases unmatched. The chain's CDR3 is CASSGYRDRDFGYTF. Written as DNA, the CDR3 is TGTGCCAGCAGCGGCTACCGGGACAGGGATTTTGGCTACACCTTC.

CDR3 nucleotides: TGTGCCAGCAGCTTTTCTAGCTACGAGCAGTACTTC. Translation: CASSFSSYEQYF. This sequence joins TRBV5-6 and TRBJ2-7; unclear D gene. The length of the CDR3 is 12 residues. Germline V gives CDR1 SGHDT, CDR2 YYEEEE. V was clipped by 2 bases and J by 3 bases, with 6 bases between them. The full variable domain, completed using reference TRBV5-6 and TRBJ2-7, is DAGVTQSPTHLIKTRGQQVTLRCSPKSGHDTVSWYQQALGQGPQFIFQYYEEEERQRGNFPDRFSGHQFPNYSSELNVNALLLGDSALYLCASSFSSYEQYFGPGTRLTVT.

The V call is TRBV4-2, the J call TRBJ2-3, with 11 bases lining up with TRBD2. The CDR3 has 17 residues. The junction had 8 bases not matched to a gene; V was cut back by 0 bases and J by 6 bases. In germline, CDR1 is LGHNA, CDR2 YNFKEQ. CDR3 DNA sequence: TGTGCCAGCAGCCAAGAGGGACTAGCGGACCGGGGTGATACGCAGTATTTT. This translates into CASSQEGLADRGDTQYF.

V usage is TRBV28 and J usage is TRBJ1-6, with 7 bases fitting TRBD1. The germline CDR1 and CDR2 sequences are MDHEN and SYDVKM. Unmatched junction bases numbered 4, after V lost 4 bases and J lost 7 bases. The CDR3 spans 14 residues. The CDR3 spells CASSYQGDNSPLHF. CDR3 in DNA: TGTGCCAGCAGTTACCAGGGGGACAATTCACCCCTCCACTTT.

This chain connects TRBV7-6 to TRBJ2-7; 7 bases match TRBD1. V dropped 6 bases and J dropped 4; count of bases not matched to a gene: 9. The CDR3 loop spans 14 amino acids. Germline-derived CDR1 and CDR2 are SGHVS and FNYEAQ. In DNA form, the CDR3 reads TGTGCCAGCAGTCCGGGACAGAACGTATACGAGCAGTACTTC. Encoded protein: CASSPGQNVYEQYF.

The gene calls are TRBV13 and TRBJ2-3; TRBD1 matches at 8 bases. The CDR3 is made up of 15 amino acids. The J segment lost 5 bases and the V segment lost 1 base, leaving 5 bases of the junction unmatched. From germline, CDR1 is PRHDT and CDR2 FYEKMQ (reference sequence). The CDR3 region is CASSLDTGGRDTQYF. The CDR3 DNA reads TGTGCCAGCAGCTTAGATACAGGGGGTAGAGATACGCAGTATTTT.

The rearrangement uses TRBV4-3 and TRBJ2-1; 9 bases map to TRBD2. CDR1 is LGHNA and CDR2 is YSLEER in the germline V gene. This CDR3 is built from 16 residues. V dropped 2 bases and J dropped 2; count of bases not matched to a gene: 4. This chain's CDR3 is CASSQSLAGPYNEQFF. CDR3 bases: TGCGCCAGCAGCCAATCCCTAGCGGGGCCCTACAATGAGCAGTTCTTC.

CDR3 residues: CASRGGADTGELFF. CDR3 coding DNA: TGCGCCAGCAGGGGAGGGGCCGACACCGGGGAGCTGTTTTTT. The V and J genes are TRBV4-1 and TRBJ2-2, with 7 bases lining up with TRBD2. CDR3 size: 14 residues. Germline V lookup: CDR1 MGHRA, CDR2 YSYEKL. With V trimmed by 6 bases and J by 3 bases, 4 bases remained unmatched.

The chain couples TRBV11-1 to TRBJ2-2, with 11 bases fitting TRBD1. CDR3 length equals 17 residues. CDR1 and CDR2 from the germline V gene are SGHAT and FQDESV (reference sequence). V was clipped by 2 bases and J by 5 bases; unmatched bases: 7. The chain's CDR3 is CASSLMKGQGVTGELFF. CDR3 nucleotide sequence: TGTGCCAGCAGCTTAATGAAGGGACAGGGGGTTACCGGGGAGCTGTTTTTT.

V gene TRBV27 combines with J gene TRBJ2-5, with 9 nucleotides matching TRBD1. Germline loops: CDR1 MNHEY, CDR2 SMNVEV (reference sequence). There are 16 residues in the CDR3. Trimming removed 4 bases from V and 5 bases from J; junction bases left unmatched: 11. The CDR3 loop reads CASSSPGQGDWETQYF. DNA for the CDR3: TGTGCCAGCAGTTCACCGGGACAGGGTGATTGGGAGACCCAGTACTTC.

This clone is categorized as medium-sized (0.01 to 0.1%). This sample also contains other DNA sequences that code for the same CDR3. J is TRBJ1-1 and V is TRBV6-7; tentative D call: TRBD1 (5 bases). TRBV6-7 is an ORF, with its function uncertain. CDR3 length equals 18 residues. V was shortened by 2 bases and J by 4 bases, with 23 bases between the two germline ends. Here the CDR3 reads CASSYDPPGRGWVTEAFF. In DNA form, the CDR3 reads TGTGCCAGCAGTTACGACCCCCCAGGACGGGGGTGGGTCACTGAAGCTTTCTTT.

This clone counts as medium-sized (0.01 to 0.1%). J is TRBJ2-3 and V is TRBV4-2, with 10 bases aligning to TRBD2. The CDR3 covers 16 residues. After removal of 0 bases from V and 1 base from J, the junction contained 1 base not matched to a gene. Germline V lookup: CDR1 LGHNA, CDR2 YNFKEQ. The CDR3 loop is CASSQDLAGGTDTQYF. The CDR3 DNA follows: TGTGCCAGCAGCCAAGATCTAGCGGGAGGCACAGATACGCAGTATTTT.

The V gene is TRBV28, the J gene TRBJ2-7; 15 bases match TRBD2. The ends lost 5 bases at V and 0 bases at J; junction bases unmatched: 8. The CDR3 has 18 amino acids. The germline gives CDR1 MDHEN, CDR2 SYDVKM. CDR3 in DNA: TGTGCCAGCAGTCCACCGGGACTAGCGGGGGGAAGCTCCTACGAGCAGTACTTC. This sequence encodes CASSPPGLAGGSSYEQYF.

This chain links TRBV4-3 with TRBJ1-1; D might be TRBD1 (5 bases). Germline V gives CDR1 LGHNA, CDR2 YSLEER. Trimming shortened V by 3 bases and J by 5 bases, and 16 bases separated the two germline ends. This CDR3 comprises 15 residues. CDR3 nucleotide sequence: TGCGCCAGCAGCCATAAGACAGATTCCCGAACTGAAGCTTTCTTT. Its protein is CASSHKTDSRTEAFF.

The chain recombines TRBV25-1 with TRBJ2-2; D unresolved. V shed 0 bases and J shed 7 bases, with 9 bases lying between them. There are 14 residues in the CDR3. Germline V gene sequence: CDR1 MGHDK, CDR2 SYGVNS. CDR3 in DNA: TGTGCCAGCAGTGAATATGGCGGTGACGGGGAGCTGTTTTTT. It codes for CASSEYGGDGELFF. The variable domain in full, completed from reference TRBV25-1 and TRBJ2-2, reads EADIYQTPRYLVIGTGKKITLECSQTMGHDKMYWYQQDPGMELHLIHYSYGVNSTEKGDLSSESTVSRIRTEHFPLTLESARPSHTSQYLCASSEYGGDGELFFGEGSRLTVL.

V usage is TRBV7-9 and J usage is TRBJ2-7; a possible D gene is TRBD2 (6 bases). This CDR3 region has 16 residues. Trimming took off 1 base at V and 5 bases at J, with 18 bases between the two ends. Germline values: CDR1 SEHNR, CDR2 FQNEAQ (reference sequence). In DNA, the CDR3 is TGTGCCAGCAGCTTAGATCTCGGAGGGCAAGTGGACGAGCAGTACTTC. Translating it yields CASSLDLGGQVDEQYF. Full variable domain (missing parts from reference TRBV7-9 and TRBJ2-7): DTGVSQNPRHKITKRGQNVTFRCDPISEHNRLYWYRQTLGQGPEFLTYFQNEAQLEKSRLLSDRFSAERPKGSFSTLEIQRTEQGDSAMYLCASSLDLGGQVDEQYFGPGTRLTVT.

CDR3 protein: CATSEDRGVYNEQFF. The CDR3 coding sequence is TGTGCCACCAGCGAAGACAGGGGAGTCTACAATGAGCAGTTCTTC. This chain joins TRBV15 and TRBJ2-1, with TRBD1 matching 8 bases. The CDR3 runs to 15 residues. V was clipped by 5 bases and J by 3 bases; unmatched bases: 6. Germline loops: CDR1 LNHNV, CDR2 YYDKDF (reference sequence).

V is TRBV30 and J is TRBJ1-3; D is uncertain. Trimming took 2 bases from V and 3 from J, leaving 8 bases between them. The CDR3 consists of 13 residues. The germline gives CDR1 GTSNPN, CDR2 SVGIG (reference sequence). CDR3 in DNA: TGTGCCTGGAGTCCCGGGATTGGAAACACCATATATTTT. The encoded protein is CAWSPGIGNTIYF.

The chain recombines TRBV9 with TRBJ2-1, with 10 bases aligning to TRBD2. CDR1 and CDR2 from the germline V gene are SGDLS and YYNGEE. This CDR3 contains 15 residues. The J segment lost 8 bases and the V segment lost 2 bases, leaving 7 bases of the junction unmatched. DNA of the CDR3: TGTGCCAGCAGCGTCCTAGCGGGAGCGGGAGATGAGCAGTTCTTC. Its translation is CASSVLAGAGDEQFF.

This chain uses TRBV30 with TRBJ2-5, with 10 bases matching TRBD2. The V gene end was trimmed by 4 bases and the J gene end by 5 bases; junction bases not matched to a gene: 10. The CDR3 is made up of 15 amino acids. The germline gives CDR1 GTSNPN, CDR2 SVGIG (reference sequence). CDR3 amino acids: CAWTLIASGSETQYF. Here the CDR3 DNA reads TGTGCCTGGACGTTGATCGCTAGCGGGAGTGAGACCCAGTACTTC.